The 27 T cell receptor beta chains below were found in one sample sequenced in a study of low-dose radiotherapy and immunotherapy resistance in tumors. TRAV- and TRBV-specific primers primed first-strand cDNA, covering alpha and beta chains. Both a constant-region primer and a V-primer adapter served to amplify TCRs across roughly 20 PCR cycles. TCRdb passed the reads through MiXCR, listing each CDR3 protein once. The sample lists more than 70,000 distinct CDR3 sequences, less than 35% occurring once. The time point was: before trial treatment. The sequenced sample was PBMCs, obtained before treatment. The receptor source for this set is a female donor with ovarian cancer.

The CDR3: CASSIPGLGELFF. The CDR3 DNA reads TGTGCCAGTAGTATCCCAGGGCTAGGGGAGCTGTTTTTT. The chain carries TRBV19 and TRBJ2-2; D possibly corresponds to TRBD1 (5 bases). Looked up from germline, CDR1 is LNHDA and CDR2 is SQIVND (reference sequence). Trimming shortened V by 3 bases and J by 8 bases, and 10 bases separated the two germline ends. This CDR3 region has 13 residues.

In this sample, this clonotype turned up a few times. The V gene is TRBV29-1, the J gene TRBJ2-1; D may be TRBD1 (5 bases). The length of the CDR3 is 12 residues. Between the trimmed V and J ends, which lost 5 bases and 3 bases, there was a span of 8 bases. Germline V CDR1 and CDR2: SQVTM, ANQGSEA. CDR3 in amino acids: CSVPTVYNEQFF. The CDR3 DNA is TGCAGCGTTCCGACAGTCTACAATGAGCAGTTCTTC.

In its sample, this clonotype was seen many times. The CDR3 DNA reads as TGTGCCAGCAGCTTAGTAGCGGGGGGGCCAGCAGATACGCAGTATTTT. Protein product: CASSLVAGGPADTQYF. The chain couples TRBV13 to TRBJ2-3, with TRBD2 identical over 11 bases. V was clipped by 1 base and J by 4 bases; unmatched bases: 4. CDR3 length: 16 residues. Germline CDR1 is PRHDT and CDR2 is FYEKMQ (reference sequence).

In regard to this clonotype: Only one base separates this from a far larger clonotype, so it likely reflects a read error. The V call is TRBV5-1, the J call TRBJ2-7; a weak D match, TRBD1 (5 bases). Germline CDR1 reads SGHRS; CDR2 reads YFSETQ. The ends were cut back, 1 base at V and 7 bases at J, with 15 bases in the middle. The CDR3 extends over 14 amino acids. The CDR3 sequence is CASSLLGRGGEQYF. The CDR3 nucleotides are TGCGCCAGCAGCTTGCTGGGTAGGGGTGGTGAGCAGTACTTC.

This clonotype was seen repeatedly, ten times or more. The chain is built from TRBV7-6 and TRBJ1-2, with 8 bases aligning to TRBD1. CDR3 length: 16 residues. The germline CDR1 and CDR2 sequences are SGHVS and FNYEAQ. With V trimmed by 0 bases and J by 7 bases, 10 bases remained unmatched. CDR3 loop: CASSLASGTGGPGYTF. CDR3 sequence (DNA): TGTGCCAGCAGCTTAGCCTCCGGGACAGGAGGGCCTGGCTACACCTTC.

This rearrangement joins TRBV6-1 to TRBJ1-1; TRBD1 agrees at 7 bases. The V and J ends lost 7 bases and 3 bases, in that order; junction bases with no gene match: 5. Germline loops: CDR1 MNHNS, CDR2 SASEGT. The CDR3 spans 13 residues. This chain's CDR3 is CASIGQAYTEAFF. The CDR3 coding sequence is TGTGCCAGCATAGGACAGGCATACACTGAAGCTTTCTTT.

The count of this clonotype is one. This chain connects TRBV28 to TRBJ2-1; 9 bases line up with TRBD1. J lost 4 bases, V lost 3 bases, and 7 bases had no gene match. CDR1 MDHEN and CDR2 SYDVKM come from the germline V gene. The CDR3 is 16 residues long. CDR3 in DNA: TGTGCCAGCAGTTTCGGGGGACAGGGATCTTACAATGAGCAGTTCTTC. Its translation is CASSFGGQGSYNEQFF.

Many counts were recorded for this clonotype. The gene calls are TRBV19 and TRBJ1-5; D might be TRBD1 (5 bases). CDR3 length: 13 residues. The V end was cut by 5 bases, the J end by 4 bases, with 9 bases between. Germline V lookup: CDR1 LNHDA, CDR2 SQIVND (reference sequence). CDR3 DNA: TGTGCCAGTAGTTCGGAGGGGAATCAGCCCCAGCATTTT. It yields the protein CASSSEGNQPQHF.

There are a few counts of this clonotype. V usage is TRBV5-3 and J usage is TRBJ2-7; 10 positions agree with TRBD1. TRBV5-3 carries the ORF label, with uncertain function. The J segment lost 0 bases and the V segment lost 8 bases, leaving 11 bases of the junction unmatched. This CDR3 has 16 residues. The CDR3 is CASSGDRGRSSYEQYF. CDR3 sequence (DNA): TGTGCCAGCAGCGGGGACAGGGGCCGTAGCTCCTACGAGCAGTACTTC.

Points on this clonotype: A far larger clone is one base from this, pointing to a likely read error. The rearrangement joins TRBV27 to TRBJ1-2; D not resolved. Between the trimmed V and J ends, which lost 6 bases and 4 bases, there was a span of 15 bases. Germline CDR1 reads MNHEY; CDR2 reads SMNVEV (reference sequence). The CDR3 has 14 amino acids. DNA of the CDR3: TGTGCCAGCAGCAACCAATCCAAATCCTATGGCTACACCTTC. Its protein product is CASSNQSKSYGYTF.

This clonotype was observed at least ten times. The gene calls are TRBV28 and TRBJ1-1; D unclear. This CDR3 comprises 15 residues. Trimming removed 0 bases from V and 0 bases from J, with 8 bases in between. CDR1 and CDR2 (germline): MDHEN, SYDVKM. CDR3 nucleotides: TGTGCCAGCAGTTTATGGCGGCGTATGAACACTGAAGCTTTCTTT. It yields the protein CASSLWRRMNTEAFF.

The table lists this clonotype with many counts. The rearrangement joins TRBV6-1 to TRBJ2-7; D remains ambiguous. The CDR3 is made up of 16 amino acids. CDR1 is MNHNS, CDR2 SASEGT, per germline. The V end lost 0 bases, the J end lost 7 bases, and 19 bases lay between the germline ends. CDR3 residues: CASSEAYSLPPREQYF. The CDR3 DNA sequence: TGTGCCAGCAGTGAAGCCTACAGCCTTCCTCCTAGGGAGCAGTACTTC.

This clonotype has ten or more counts. The chain links TRBV29-1 to TRBJ2-5, with D possibly matching TRBD2 (6 bases). The CDR3 loop spans 15 amino acids. Germline values: CDR1 SQVTM, CDR2 ANQGSEA. Between the trimmed V and J ends, which lost 0 bases and 5 bases, there was a span of 16 bases. Here the CDR3 reads CSVEEVGGVQETQYF. The DNA of the CDR3 is TGCAGCGTTGAAGAAGTGGGGGGAGTTCAGGAGACCCAGTACTTC.

Regarding this clonotype: A far larger clone lies a single base away; this is likely a read error. The V and J genes are TRBV28 and TRBJ2-1; TRBD2 aligns across 11 bases. Looked up from germline, CDR1 is MDHEN and CDR2 is SYDVKM. The CDR3 extends over 17 amino acids. The CDR3 DNA is TGTTCCACCAGAAAATACATAGCGGGAGGGCCCGACAATGAGCAGTTCTTC. Its protein product is CSTRKYIAGGPDNEQFF.

This clonotype has at least ten counts. CDR3 coding DNA: TGCAGTGCTTCCGGAACAGGGGGGAGCACTGAAGCTTTCTTT. Translating gives CSASGTGGSTEAFF. V is TRBV20-1 and J is TRBJ1-1, with 8 bases identical to TRBD1. The CDR3 consists of 14 residues. With V trimmed by 5 bases and J by 4 bases, 9 bases remained unmatched. The germline gives CDR1 DFQATT, CDR2 SNEGSKA (reference sequence).

The chain recombines TRBV6-2 or TRBV6-3 with TRBJ2-7; 9 nucleotides line up with TRBD1. The CDR3 spans 14 residues. The germline gives CDR1 MNHEY, CDR2 SVGEGT. Trimming at V came to 3 bases and at J to 2 bases, leaving 2 bases not matched to a gene. The CDR3 DNA sequence: TGTGCCAGCAGTTATCGACAGGGGGCCTACGAGCAGTACTTC. Its translation: CASSYRQGAYEQYF.

The rearrangement links TRBV6-2 or TRBV6-3 to TRBJ1-3; maybe TRBD1 (5 bases). This CDR3 comprises 16 residues. Per the germline V gene, CDR1 is MNHEY and CDR2 is SVGEGT. The germline V and J ends were trimmed by 8 bases and 7 bases, with 24 bases remaining between them. CDR3 sequence reads: CASAFAGTAPLNTIYF. The CDR3 DNA reads as TGTGCCAGCGCATTTGCCGGGACTGCGCCCCTGAACACCATATATTTT.

This clonotype was counted many times. The V gene is TRBV30, the J gene TRBJ2-1; 10 bases are shared with TRBD2. V was clipped by 3 bases and J by 4 bases; unmatched bases: 12. This CDR3 is 17 amino acids long. Germline CDR1 and CDR2: GTSNPN and SVGIG (reference sequence). The CDR3 DNA reads TGTGCCTGGAGGTCGGCTAGCGGGAGTAATCTTTACAATGAGCAGTTCTTC. Translating gives CAWRSASGSNLYNEQFF.

Points on this clonotype: It differs at one base from a far larger clone, so likely a read error. The CDR3 nucleotides are TGCAGCGTTGAAGGGTCTAGCCATCACAGCAATGAGCAGTACTTC. Its translation is CSVEGSSHHSNEQYF. V usage is TRBV29-1 and J usage is TRBJ2-7; tentative D call: TRBD2 (5 bases). Trimming stripped 1 base from V and 7 bases from J, with 20 bases between. CDR1 SQVTM and CDR2 ANQGSEA come from the germline V gene. The CDR3 consists of 15 residues.

By share of the sample, this clonotype is medium-sized. The chain links TRBV6-2 or TRBV6-3 to TRBJ1-5; unclear D gene. CDR3 size: 11 residues. Looked up from germline, CDR1 is MNHEY and CDR2 is SVGEGT. V lost 3 bases and J 11 bases, leaving 8 bases between the germline ends. The CDR3 is CASSYGRAQHF. The CDR3 DNA is TGTGCCAGCAGTTATGGGAGAGCCCAGCATTTT.

The sample holds many counts of this clonotype. This chain uses TRBV14 with TRBJ2-2; tentative D call: TRBD2 (5 bases). V was cut by 4 bases and J by 2 bases, with 11 bases left in between. The CDR3 spans 15 residues. CDR1 and CDR2 from the germline V gene are SGHDN and FVKESK. CDR3 protein: CASSPRTRNTGELFF. The DNA of the CDR3 is TGTGCCAGCAGCCCGAGGACTCGCAACACCGGGGAGCTGTTTTTT.

This clonotype was found once. The genes are TRBV20-1 and TRBJ2-5; 10 nucleotides line up with TRBD1. This CDR3 has 14 amino acids. Per the germline V gene, CDR1 is DFQATT and CDR2 is SNEGSKA (reference sequence). The V gene end was trimmed by 4 bases and the J gene end by 4 bases; junction bases not matched to a gene: 6. The CDR3 DNA is TGCAGTGCTACCGGGACAGGGGCCGGAGAGACCCAGTACTTC. It codes for CSATGTGAGETQYF.

This clonotype has ten or more counts. In DNA, the CDR3 is TGTGCCTGGAGGGACCGAGACAGGGGGGAAGCTAACTATGGCTACACCTTC. It encodes CAWRDRDRGEANYGYTF. This chain links TRBV30 with TRBJ1-2; 9 bases are a match to TRBD1. Trimming at V came to 3 bases and at J to 0 bases, leaving 11 bases not matched to a gene. This CDR3 comprises 17 residues. Per germline, CDR1 GTSNPN and CDR2 SVGIG (reference sequence).

This clonotype was seen a few times. The rearrangement uses TRBV20-1 and TRBJ2-3; tentatively, D is TRBD2 (5 bases). Germline V CDR1 and CDR2: DFQATT, SNEGSKA (reference sequence). The CDR3 is 17 residues long. V was clipped by 4 bases and J by 1 base, with 21 bases between them. The CDR3, as DNA: TGCAGTGCTATGACCGGGTCCCAAGAGGGTGGCACAGATACGCAGTATTTT. Translated, it gives CSAMTGSQEGGTDTQYF.

This sequence joins TRBV6-5 and TRBJ2-2; D unresolved. In germline, CDR1 is MNHEY, CDR2 SVGAGI. The CDR3 has 14 residues. Trimming took 8 bases from V and 5 from J, leaving 15 bases between them. The CDR3 is CASGLGVPTGELFF. CDR3 bases: TGTGCCAGCGGCTTAGGAGTCCCTACCGGGGAGCTGTTTTTT.

Remarks on this clonotype: A far larger clone is just one base off, so this is likely a read error. The V gene is TRBV6-6, the J gene TRBJ1-2; the match to TRBD1 covers 7 bases. The germline CDR1 and CDR2 sequences are MNHNY and SVGAGI (reference sequence). The CDR3 spans 14 residues. V shed 5 bases and J 6 bases; nucleotides not matched to a gene: 9. CDR3: CASSKQGRGHGYTF. The CDR3 DNA follows: TGTGCCAGCAGTAAACAGGGGAGGGGTCATGGCTACACCTTC.

In its sample, this clonotype was seen once. V gene TRBV13 combines with J gene TRBJ1-1; tentative D call: TRBD1 (5 bases). V lost 5 bases and J lost 4, with 17 bases in between. The V gene's germline CDR1 is PRHDT and CDR2 FYEKMQ (reference sequence). CDR3 length: 15 amino acids. CDR3 in amino acids: CASSPDSWGGTEAFF. Here the CDR3 DNA reads TGTGCCAGCAGCCCCGACTCGTGGGGCGGCACTGAAGCTTTCTTT.